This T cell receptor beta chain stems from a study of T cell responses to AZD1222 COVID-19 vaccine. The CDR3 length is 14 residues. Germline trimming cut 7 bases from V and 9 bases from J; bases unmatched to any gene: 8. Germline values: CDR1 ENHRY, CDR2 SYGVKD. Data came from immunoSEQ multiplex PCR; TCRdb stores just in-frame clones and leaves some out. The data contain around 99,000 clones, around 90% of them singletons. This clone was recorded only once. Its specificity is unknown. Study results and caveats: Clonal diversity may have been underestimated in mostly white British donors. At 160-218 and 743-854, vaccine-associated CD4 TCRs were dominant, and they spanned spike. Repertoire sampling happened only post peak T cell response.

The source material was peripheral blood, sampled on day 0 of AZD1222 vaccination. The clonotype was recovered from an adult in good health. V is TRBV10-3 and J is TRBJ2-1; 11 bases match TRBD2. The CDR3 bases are TGTGCCATCAAGGGGACTAGCGGCATAAGTGAGCAGTTCTTC. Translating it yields CAIKGTSGISEQFF.